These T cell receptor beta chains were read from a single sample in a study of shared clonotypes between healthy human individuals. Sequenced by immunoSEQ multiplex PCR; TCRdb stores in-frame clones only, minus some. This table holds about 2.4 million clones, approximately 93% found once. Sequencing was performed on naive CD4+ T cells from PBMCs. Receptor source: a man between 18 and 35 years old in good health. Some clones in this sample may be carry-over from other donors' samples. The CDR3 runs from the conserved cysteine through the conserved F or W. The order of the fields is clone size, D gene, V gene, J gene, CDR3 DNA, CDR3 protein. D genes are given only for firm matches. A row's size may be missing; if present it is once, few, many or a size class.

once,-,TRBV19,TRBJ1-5,TGTGCCAGTATGTCCTGGAAAGGCGGCAATCAGCCCCAGCATTTT,CASMSWKGGNQPQHF
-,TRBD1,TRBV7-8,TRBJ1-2,TGTGCCAGCAGCTTAGTAGGGCAGGGGGCAAGTGGCTACACCTTC,CASSLVGQGASGYTF
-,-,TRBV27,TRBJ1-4,TGTGCCAGCAGTCCGGGGGCCTCGGGAGAAAAACTGTTTTTT,CASSPGASGEKLFF
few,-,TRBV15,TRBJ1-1,TGTGCCACCAGCAGAACCGGAGGGGTCACTGAAGCTTTCTTT,CATSRTGGVTEAFF
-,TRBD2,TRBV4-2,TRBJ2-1,TGTGCCAGCAGCTCCGGGACGCTAGCGGCAAACTACAATGAGCAGTTCTTC,CASSSGTLAANYNEQFF
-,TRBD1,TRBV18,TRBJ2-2,TGTGCCAGCTCAGAAGGGGGCGCCTTACCCCTTTACCGGGAGCTGTTTTTT,CASSEGGALPLYRELFF
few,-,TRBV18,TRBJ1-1,TGTGCCAGCGCGACAGAGAACACTGAAGCTTTCTTT,CASATENTEAFF
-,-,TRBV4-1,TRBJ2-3,TGCGCCAGCAGCCAAGTCGGAATACCGGGAGATACGCAGTATTTT,CASSQVGIPGDTQYF
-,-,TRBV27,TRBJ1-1,TGTGCCAGCAGTTTATCGATAAGCGGAGGGGTGTGGACTGAAGCTTTCTTT,CASSLSISGGVWTEAFF
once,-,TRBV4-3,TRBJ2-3,TGCGCCAGCAGCCAAGAGACGGTCGCTACCTTTAGCACAGATACGCAGTATTTT,CASSQETVATFSTDTQYF
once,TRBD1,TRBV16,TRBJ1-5,TGTGCCAGCAGCCGACAGGGTACGCAGCCCCAGCATTTT,CASSRQGTQPQHF
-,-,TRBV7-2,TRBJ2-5,TGTGCCAGCAGCGACAATCGTTACAGGGCCCAAGAGACCCAGTACTTC,CASSDNRYRAQETQYF
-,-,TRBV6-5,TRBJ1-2,TGTGCCAGCAGGACGATGGGGTTTTATGGCTACACCTTC,CASRTMGFYGYTF
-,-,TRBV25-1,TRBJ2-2,TGTGCCAGCAGTCGGACCCGGCAGTCGAACACCGGGGAGCTGTTTTTT,CASSRTRQSNTGELFF
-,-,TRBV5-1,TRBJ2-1,TGCGCCAGCAGCCGCATCCCCTCCATTCCGATGGTGAATGAGCAGTTCTTC,CASSRIPSIPMVNEQFF
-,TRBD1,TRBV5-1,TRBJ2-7,TGCGCCAGCAGCTTGTCTGATACCGGGACAGGGGTAGGGGAGCAGTACTTC,CASSLSDTGTGVGEQYF
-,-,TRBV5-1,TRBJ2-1,TGCGCCAGCAGCCTCACGGGGGGACAATACAATGAGCAGTTCTTC,CASSLTGGQYNEQFF
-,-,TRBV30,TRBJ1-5,TGTGCTGCGGCTCCGGGACCCCAAAAGGGCAATCAGCCCCAGCATTTT,CAAAPGPQKGNQPQHF
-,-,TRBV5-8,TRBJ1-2,TGTGCCAGCAGGGACAGCGTAAACGGCTACACCTTC,CASRDSVNGYTF
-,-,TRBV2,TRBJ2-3,TGTGCCAGCAGTGAATACGGGCGTATTCAAGATACGCAGTATTTT,CASSEYGRIQDTQYF
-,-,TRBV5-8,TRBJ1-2,TGTGCCAGCAGCTTGGTCAGGCAGGGTGGGGATGGCTACACCTTC,CASSLVRQGGDGYTF
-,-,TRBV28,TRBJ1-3,TGTGCCAGCAGCCCTCCTGGAAACACCATATATTTT,CASSPPGNTIYF
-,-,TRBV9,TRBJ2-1,TGTGCCAGCAGCGTAGCTAGCGCCTCCTACAATGAGCAGTTCTTC,CASSVASASYNEQFF
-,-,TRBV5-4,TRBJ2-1,TGTGCCAGCAGCGAGGGACACTTCAATGAGCAGTTCTTC,CASSEGHFNEQFF
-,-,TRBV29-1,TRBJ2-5,TGCAGCGTTGTTGGGGGACAAGAGACCCAGTACTTC,CSVVGGQETQYF
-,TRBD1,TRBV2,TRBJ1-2,TGTGCCAGCAGTGAAATTCCGGCAGGGGGCAATGGCTACACCTTC,CASSEIPAGGNGYTF
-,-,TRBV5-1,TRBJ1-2,TGCGCCATCCCCGGCCAAAGGGAATATGGCTACACCTTC,CAIPGQREYGYTF
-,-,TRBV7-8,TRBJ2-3,TGTGCCAGCAGCTTATTTCCAGGTAGCACAGATACGCAGTATTTT,CASSLFPGSTDTQYF
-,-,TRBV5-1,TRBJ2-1,TGCGCCAGCACTTTTAGCGGGACAGCCCATGAGCAGTTCTTC,CASTFSGTAHEQFF
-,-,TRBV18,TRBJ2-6,TGTGCCAGCTCACCGGTCGGGGTAGCTGGGGCCAACGTCCTGACTTTC,CASSPVGVAGANVLTF
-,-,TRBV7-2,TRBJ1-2,TGTGCCAGCAGCTTAGGGGCCGGGCGGGAGGATGGCTACACCTTC,CASSLGAGREDGYTF
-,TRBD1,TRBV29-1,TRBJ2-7,TGCAGCGTTGAACCCGGACAGGGCACCTACGAGCAGTACTTC,CSVEPGQGTYEQYF
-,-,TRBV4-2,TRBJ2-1,TGTGCCAGCAGCCAAGGGACTACCAACAATGAGCAGTTCTTC,CASSQGTTNNEQFF
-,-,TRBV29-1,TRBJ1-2,TGCAGCGTCTCTATCGATGGGACCAACCGGGGCTACACCTTC,CSVSIDGTNRGYTF
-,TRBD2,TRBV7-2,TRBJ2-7,TGTGCCAGCAGCTCCAATCGACTAGCGGGGGGCTCCGAGCAGTACTTC,CASSSNRLAGGSEQYF
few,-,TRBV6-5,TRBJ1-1,TGTGCCAGCGCCCGGTACGGCACTGAAGCTTTCTTT,CASARYGTEAFF
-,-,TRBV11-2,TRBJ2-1,TGTGCCAGCAGCTCCAGATCAAGTCGGGGTTTGAGTTCCTACAATGAGCAGTTCTTC,CASSSRSSRGLSSYNEQFF
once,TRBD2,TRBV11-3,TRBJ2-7,TGTGCCAGCAGCGGGGAAGCGGGAACCTACGAGCAGTACTTC,CASSGEAGTYEQYF
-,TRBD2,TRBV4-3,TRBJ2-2,TGCGCCAGCAGCCAATTCCCTTCTCGGGAGGGCCGGGTCACCGGGGAGCTGTTTTTT,CASSQFPSREGRVTGELFF
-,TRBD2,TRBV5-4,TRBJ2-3,TGTGCCAGCAGCTTACTAGCGGGAGCGGTCACAGATACGCAGTATTTT,CASSLLAGAVTDTQYF